Below, 6 T cell receptor beta chains from the same sample are listed, as sequenced in a study of regulatory T cells in long-lasting Graves disease. Time point denoted: newly diagnosed GD, antithyroid drugs for less than 3 months. The authors made the TCR library using RNA they extracted from PBMCs. iRepertoire HTBI primers and Arm-PCR of CDR3 regions built TCR beta libraries. One entry per CDR3 protein, called by TCRdb with MiXCR from the multiplex PCR reads. The table lists about half a million distinct CDR3 sequences, around 12% of them singletons. These data were also filed under a second study, of T cells in Graves' hyperthyroidism and ophthalmopathy.

The source was peripheral blood mononuclear cells (PBMCs), collected at new diagnosis, from a patient treated with antithyroid drugs. The receptor source for this set is a young woman with Graves disease.

CDR3 in DNA: TGTGCCAGCAGCCCAAGAAATTTCCCTGAGGCCCGCGGGAACATTGAGCAGTTCTTC. Translating gives CASSPRNFPEARGNIEQFF. The gene calls are TRBV5-5 and TRBJ2-1; D is possibly TRBD2 (6 bases). The CDR3 covers 19 residues. V lost 4 bases and J 9 bases, leaving 32 bases between the germline ends. The V gene's germline CDR1 is SGHKS and CDR2 YYEKEE (reference sequence).

This clonotype has a count of ten or more. The DNA for the CDR3 is TGTGCCAGTAGTATGAATAGAAACACTGAAGCTTTCTTT. This encodes CASSMNRNTEAFF. The rearrangement joins TRBV19 to TRBJ1-1; D is undetermined. The V end was cut by 3 bases, the J end by 2 bases, with 7 bases between. This CDR3 contains 13 residues. The germline V gene has CDR1 LNHDA and CDR2 SQIVND (reference sequence).

This clonotype was detected ten times or more. The chain combines TRBV29-1 with TRBJ2-2, with D uncertain. CDR1 SQVTM and CDR2 ANQGSEA come from the germline V gene. V gave up 4 bases and J gave up 5 bases, with 5 bases separating them. The CDR3 length is 11 residues. CDR3 nucleotides: TGCAGCGTTGGGGGTACCGGGGAGCTGTTTTTT. This gives the protein CSVGGTGELFF.

The table lists this clonotype with many counts. The J gene is TRBJ2-5, the V gene TRBV2, with 10 bases identical to TRBD1. Germline loops: CDR1 SNHLY, CDR2 FYNNEI. There are 15 residues in the CDR3. The ends lost 6 bases at V and 2 bases at J; junction bases unmatched: 6. CDR3 nucleotides: TGTGCCAGCAGCGAGGACAGGGGGTTTCAAGAGACCCAGTACTTC. Translation gives CASSEDRGFQETQYF.

Details on this clonotype: Being one base from a much bigger clone, this may be a read error. Likely a read error: the CDR3 ends without its conserved phenylalanine or tryptophan. The chain carries TRBV2 and TRBJ1-1, with D possibly being TRBD1 (5 bases). The V gene lost 9 bases and the J gene lost 1 base, with 6 bases spanning the gap. The length of the CDR3 is 11 residues. CDR1 and CDR2 (germline): SNHLY, FYNNEI. The CDR3 region has the DNA TGTGCCAGTGGGACGAACACTGAAGCTTTCCTT. This encodes CASGTNTEAFL.

This clonotype has at least ten counts. The chain employs TRBV5-6 and TRBJ2-1, with 10 nucleotides matching TRBD2. The length of the CDR3 is 17 residues. Germline V lookup: CDR1 SGHDT, CDR2 YYEEEE. V was clipped by 5 bases and J by 2 bases; unmatched bases: 10. The CDR3 loop is CASRASGRARTYNEQFF. DNA of the CDR3: TGTGCCAGCAGGGCCAGCGGGAGGGCCCGTACCTACAATGAGCAGTTCTTC.